Described below is a single T cell receptor (beta chain) sequence and its context. The antigen remains undetermined. This CDR3 has 15 residues. The germline CDR1 and CDR2 sequences are LNHDA and SQIVND (reference sequence). Trimming at V came to 0 bases and at J to 3 bases, leaving 1 base not matched to a gene. Only in-frame clones appear in the TCRdb table, and some are missing; sequencing was by immunoSEQ multiplex PCR. This table has about 150,000 clones, 78% appearing once. These data belong to a study of PD-1 blockade in classical Hodgkin lymphoma. The wider study: Patients were administered nivolumab (3 mg/kg intravenously) every 2 weeks.

Study results and limitations: No one has yet defined what causes the repertoire differences, which may be disease activity or prior therapy.

Relapse was seen in all patients after autologous stem cell transplantation, and brentuximab vedotin exposure was variable. The source was peripheral blood mononuclear cells (PBMCs), collected before the second cycle of nivolumab. The V and J genes are TRBV19 and TRBJ1-1, with TRBD1 matching 10 bases. This clonotype was sampled from a human donor with classical Hodgkin lymphoma. CDR3 DNA: TGTGCCAGTAGTATAGACGGGACAGGGGACACTGAAGCTTTCTTT. It codes for CASSIDGTGDTEAFF.